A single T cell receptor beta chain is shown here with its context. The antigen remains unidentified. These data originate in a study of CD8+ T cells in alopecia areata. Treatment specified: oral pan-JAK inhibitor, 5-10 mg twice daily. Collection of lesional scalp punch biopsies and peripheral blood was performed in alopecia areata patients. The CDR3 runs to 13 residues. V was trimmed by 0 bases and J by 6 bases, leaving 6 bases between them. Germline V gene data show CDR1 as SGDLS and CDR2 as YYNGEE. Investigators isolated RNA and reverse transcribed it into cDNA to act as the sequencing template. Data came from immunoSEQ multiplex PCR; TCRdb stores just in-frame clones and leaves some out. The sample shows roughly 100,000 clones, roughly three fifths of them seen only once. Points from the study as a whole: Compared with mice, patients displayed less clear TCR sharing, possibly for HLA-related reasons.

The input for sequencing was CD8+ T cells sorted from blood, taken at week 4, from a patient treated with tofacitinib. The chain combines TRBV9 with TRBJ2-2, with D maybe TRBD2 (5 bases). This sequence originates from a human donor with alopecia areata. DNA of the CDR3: TGTGCCAGCAGCGTAGGAGGGTCCGGGGAGCTGTTTTTT. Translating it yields CASSVGGSGELFF.